The clone carrying this TCR beta chain has more than one count but fewer than ten. Individual cDNA molecules received unique molecular identifiers during library preparation. MiXCR was run by TCRdb on the 5' RACE reads, yielding one entry per CDR3 protein. The table lists about 71,000 distinct CDR3 sequences, more than 14% of them singletons. The data are from a study of early T cells in non-severe SARS-CoV-2 infection. Overall study: Sequencing of unsorted whole blood was done on bulk RNA, leaving chains unpaired.

The sequencing here drew on whole blood, taken at baseline. This receptor was identified in an adult who was a healthcare worker with PCR-confirmed SARS-CoV-2 infection or an uninfected control (not recorded which).

The CDR3 region is CASSLEQLNTGELFF. The CDR3 DNA sequence: TGTGCCAGCAGTTTAGAACAGCTGAACACCGGGGAGCTGTTTTTT. The gene calls are TRBV28 and TRBJ2-2, with no clear D. The germline CDR1 and CDR2 sequences are MDHEN and SYDVKM. V lost 2 bases, J lost 1 base, and 8 bases lay in between. The CDR3 extends over 15 amino acids.